This TCR beta chain was sequenced during a study of blood T cell repertoires in COVID-19. TCRdb keeps only in-frame clones here, not all; method: immunoSEQ multiplex PCR. The repertoire holds roughly 300,000 clones, more than 85% seen once, with less than 20% in the top ten. The CDR3 totals 14 residues. V shed 8 bases and J shed 6 bases, with 17 bases lying between them. The germline CDR1 and CDR2 sequences are LNHDA and SQIVND (reference sequence). This TCR derives from a woman in her 30s who had recovered from COVID-19. The chain couples TRBV19 to TRBJ1-5; D remains ambiguous. The specimen was PBMCs or T cells enriched from blood (not recorded which). The CDR3 DNA is TGTGCCAGTCGGCTGGTTCCGGAGGGTCAGCCCCAGCATTTT. Translated: CASRLVPEGQPQHF. Using reference TRBV19 and TRBJ1-5 for the parts outside the CDR3, the full variable domain is DGGITQSPKYLFRKEGQNVTLSCEQNLNHDAMYWYRQDPGQGLRLIYYSQIVNDFQKGDIAEGYSVSREKKESFPLTVTSAQKNPTAFYLCASRLVPEGQPQHFGDGTRLSIL.